The 17 T cell receptor beta chains in this list originate from one sample, sequenced in a study of cytomegalovirus exposure and HLA in healthy donors. TCRdb keeps only in-frame clones here, not all; method: immunoSEQ multiplex PCR. The profile covers 150,000 to 200,000 clones, with roughly three quarters appearing a single time and 1.2% taken by the ten largest. The specimen was PBMCs. These receptors originate from a woman in her thirties in good health and CMV-seronegative.

CDR3 loop: CANRQDPSMYEQYF. The CDR3 DNA is TGTGCCAACCGACAGGACCCCTCCATGTACGAGCAGTACTTC. This chain joins TRBV2 and TRBJ2-7; D is perhaps TRBD1 (6 bases). The CDR3 consists of 14 residues. CDR1 and CDR2 (germline): SNHLY, FYNNEI. Trimming took 10 bases from V and 4 from J, leaving 20 bases between them.

The chain combines TRBV30 with TRBJ1-4; 9 bases line up with TRBD1. The CDR3 runs to 18 residues. The germline V gene encodes CDR1 GTSNPN and CDR2 SVGIG (reference sequence). Trimming took 2 bases from V and 7 from J; bases not matched to a gene: 17. CDR3: CAWSRDRVTGYGSEKLFF. In DNA form, the CDR3 reads TGTGCCTGGAGTAGGGACAGGGTTACAGGGTATGGGAGTGAAAAACTGTTTTTT.

J is TRBJ2-1 and V is TRBV18; weak D call: TRBD1 (5 bases). Germline V gene data show CDR1 as KGHSH and CDR2 as LQKENI. The V end lost 1 base, the J end lost 0 bases, and 10 bases lay between the germline ends. The CDR3 has 16 residues. This CDR3 is CASSPQGRSSYNEQFF. CDR3 sequence (DNA): TGTGCCAGCTCACCACAGGGGCGAAGCTCCTACAATGAGCAGTTCTTC.

CDR3: CASSRFESNVYNEQFF. DNA for the CDR3: TGCGCCAGCAGCCGATTCGAGAGCAATGTCTACAATGAGCAGTTCTTC. The chain links TRBV4-1 to TRBJ2-1; D gene ambiguous. CDR3 size: 16 residues. CDR1 is MGHRA, CDR2 YSYEKL, per germline. The V and J ends lost 4 bases and 3 bases respectively, with 16 bases between them.

The CDR3 spells CASSPTGGGYNEQFF. The CDR3 DNA reads TGTGCCAGCAGCCCTACTGGCGGGGGCTACAATGAGCAGTTCTTC. V gene TRBV7-2 combines with J gene TRBJ2-1, with 7 bases lining up with TRBD2. Germline V gene data show CDR1 as SGHTA and CDR2 as FQGNSA. The CDR3 spans 15 residues. V lost 5 bases and J lost 3; bases outside the gene matches: 7.

The table lists this clone with a few counts. The rearrangement uses TRBV19 and TRBJ2-7, with a tentative D call TRBD2 (6 bases). The CDR3 loop spans 15 amino acids. Germline loops: CDR1 LNHDA, CDR2 SQIVND (reference sequence). With 9 bases removed from V and 3 bases from J, the gap between germline ends came to 21 bases. CDR3 DNA sequence: TGTGCCAGCCTGCCGGTGGGGGGTAACATCTACGAGCAGTACTTC. As protein: CASLPVGGNIYEQYF.

V gene TRBV30 combines with J gene TRBJ2-1, with a possible D match to TRBD2 (5 bases). The V end was cut by 0 bases, the J end by 9 bases, with 6 bases between. CDR1 and CDR2 (germline): GTSNPN, SVGIG (reference sequence). The CDR3 runs to 11 residues. CDR3 region: CAWSVGGEQFF. DNA for the CDR3: TGTGCCTGGAGTGTAGGAGGTGAGCAGTTCTTC.

This clone has ten or more counts. The gene calls are TRBV6-1 and TRBJ2-3, with 8 bases aligning to TRBD1. The CDR3 is 14 residues long. Per germline, CDR1 MNHNS and CDR2 SASEGT. Trimming cost V 5 bases and J 4 bases; bases outside gene matches: 5. Here the CDR3 reads CASSTGTGADTQYF. Here the CDR3 DNA reads TGTGCCAGCAGTACCGGGACAGGTGCAGATACGCAGTATTTT.

The chain uses TRBV10-3 and TRBJ2-1; possibly TRBD2 for D (5 bases). CDR3 length: 16 residues. V was pared by 2 bases and J by 7 bases, with 18 bases between. In germline, CDR1 is ENHRY, CDR2 SYGVKD. CDR3 nucleotide sequence: TGTGCCATCAGTGAGGGTCTAGGACTCCGCGGGAATGAGCAGTTCTTC. This gives the protein CAISEGLGLRGNEQFF.

The CDR3 protein is CASSRHRPQHF. The CDR3 coding sequence is TGTGCCAGCAGTCGACATAGGCCCCAGCATTTT. The chain couples TRBV5-8 to TRBJ1-5, with D unclear. The germline V and J ends were trimmed by 5 bases and 9 bases, with 9 bases remaining between them. CDR1 is SGHTS and CDR2 is YDEGEE in the germline V gene. The CDR3 is 11 amino acids.

The chain combines TRBV13 with TRBJ2-5, with D maybe TRBD2 (5 bases). Trimming cost V 1 base and J 1 base, with 7 bases left between them. Germline V lookup: CDR1 PRHDT, CDR2 FYEKMQ (reference sequence). This CDR3 region has 14 residues. The DNA for the CDR3 is TGTGCCAGCAGCTTAGTTGGGAGCCAAGAGACCCAGTACTTC. This codes for CASSLVGSQETQYF.

As regards this clone: This specimen includes other DNA sequences encoding the same CDR3. V gene TRBV30 combines with J gene TRBJ2-1; 14 bases are shared with TRBD2. V gave up 5 bases and J gave up 5 bases; unmatched junction bases: 2. Looked up from germline, CDR1 is GTSNPN and CDR2 is SVGIG (reference sequence). This CDR3 contains 14 residues. This chain's CDR3 is CAWSGLAGDNEQFF. The CDR3 DNA follows: TGTGCCTGGTCGGGACTAGCGGGAGACAATGAGCAGTTCTTC.

The gene calls are TRBV7-8 and TRBJ2-3; a weak D match, TRBD1 (5 bases). V shed 1 base and J shed 3 bases, with 14 bases lying between them. Germline assignment: CDR1 SGHVS and CDR2 FQNEAQ. This CDR3 contains 16 residues. CDR3 region: CASSLEGARSTDTQYF. The CDR3 nucleotides are TGTGCCAGCAGCTTAGAAGGGGCTCGGTCAACAGATACGCAGTATTTT. The whole variable domain, filled in from reference TRBV7-8 and TRBJ2-3, reads GAGVSQSPRYKVAKRGQDVALRCDPISGHVSLFWYQQALGQGPEFLTYFQNEAQLDKSGLPSDRFFAERPEGSVSTLKIQRTQQEDSAVYLCASSLEGARSTDTQYFGPGTRLTVL.

The chain recombines TRBV2 with TRBJ2-2, with 9 bases identical to TRBD2. This CDR3 has 16 residues. V lost 3 bases and J lost 6; bases outside the gene matches: 8. Germline CDR1 and CDR2: SNHLY and FYNNEI. This CDR3 is CASSDTSGRRAGELFF. The CDR3 DNA reads TGTGCCAGCAGTGATACGAGCGGGAGGAGGGCCGGGGAGCTGTTTTTT.

V usage is TRBV5-4 and J usage is TRBJ2-2; TRBD2 aligns across 16 bases. CDR1 is SGHNT, CDR2 YYREEE, per germline (reference sequence). Unmatched junction bases numbered 3, after V lost 10 bases and J lost 6 bases. CDR3 length equals 14 residues. The CDR3 nucleotides read TGTGCCGCGGGACTAGCGGGAGGGCCCGGGGAGCTGTTTTTT. Amino acid sequence: CAAGLAGGPGELFF. The full variable domain, with the rest looked up from reference TRBV5-4 and TRBJ2-2, is ETGVTQSPTHLIKTRGQQVTLRCSSQSGHNTVSWYQQALGQGPQFIFQYYREEENGRGNFPPRFSGLQFPNYSSELNVNALELDDSALYLCAAGLAGGPGELFFGEGSRLTVL.

This clone was seen a few times. J is TRBJ2-3 and V is TRBV28, with D unresolved. The V and J ends lost 10 bases and 9 bases respectively, with 17 bases between them. Germline V CDR1 and CDR2: MDHEN, SYDVKM. The CDR3 contains 12 residues. CDR3 in DNA: TGTGCCATCGGCAAGTTAAGCGCAACGCAGTATTTT. Encoded protein: CAIGKLSATQYF. The variable domain in full, completed from reference TRBV28 and TRBJ2-3, reads DVKVTQSSRYLVKRTGEKVFLECVQDMDHENMFWYRQDPGLGLRLIYFSYDVKMKEKGDIPEGYSVSREKKERFSLILESASTNQTSMYLCAIGKLSATQYFGPGTRLTVL.

This chain's CDR3 is CASSSRTGVSSYGYTF. The CDR3, as DNA: TGTGCCAGCAGCTCACGGACAGGGGTCTCCTCCTATGGCTACACCTTC. The rearrangement uses TRBV9 and TRBJ1-2, with TRBD1 matching 9 bases. Germline loops: CDR1 SGDLS, CDR2 YYNGEE. With V trimmed by 4 bases and J by 4 bases, 11 bases remained unmatched. The CDR3 runs to 16 residues.